Each of the 10 T cell receptor beta chains below was sequenced from the same sample in a study of blood T cell repertoires in COVID-19 (dated by TCRdb to 2018 to 2021). The protocol used for the library was the immunoSEQ multiplex PCR assay. TCRdb holds this immuneACCESS table with in-frame rearrangements only. Some clones are missing; in checked studies, unresolved V genes explain under half, and the rest has no known cause. Recorded for this sample are 88,000 or so clones; 80% to 90% of them occurred a single time. Of the sample, 6.5% to 9% falls within the top ten clones. The sequenced material came from peripheral blood. Every receptor here comes from a man in his 60s with acute or convalescent COVID-19.

This chain uses TRBV11-2 with TRBJ1-4; TRBD1 matches 11 bases. The CDR3 consists of 16 residues. V was pared by 4 bases and J by 2 bases, with 3 bases of the junction left unmatched. The germline CDR1 and CDR2 sequences are SGHAT and FQNNGV. The CDR3 protein is CASSSGTGGTNEKLFF. CDR3 DNA sequence: TGTGCCAGCAGCTCGGGGACAGGGGGGACTAATGAAAAACTGTTTTTT.

The CDR3 region has the DNA TGTGCCAGTAGTCCTCGCAGGGGTTTTTACGAGCAGTACTTC. Translated, it gives CASSPRRGFYEQYF. The rearrangement joins TRBV19 to TRBJ2-7, with D tentatively TRBD1 (6 bases). Per germline, CDR1 LNHDA and CDR2 SQIVND (reference sequence). Trimming took 5 bases from V and 4 from J, leaving 15 bases between them. CDR3 length equals 14 residues.

This clone has a handful of counts. The V gene is TRBV7-9, the J gene TRBJ2-2, with 11 bases that match TRBD1. The CDR3 extends over 16 amino acids. The germline gives CDR1 SEHNR, CDR2 FQNEAQ (reference sequence). Unmatched junction bases numbered 8, after V lost 5 bases and J lost 6 bases. CDR3 nucleotides: TGTGCCAGCAGCCCTCGGGACAGGGGGATCTCCGGGGAGCTGTTTTTT. Protein: CASSPRDRGISGELFF.

The rearrangement links TRBV9 to TRBJ2-7, with 10 bases aligning to TRBD2. Germline V gives CDR1 SGDLS, CDR2 YYNGEE. J was trimmed by 2 bases and V by 4 bases; bases with no gene match: 9. The CDR3 spans 16 residues. CDR3 sequence: CASSIGSGGPAYEQYF. DNA of the CDR3: TGTGCCAGCAGCATTGGTAGCGGGGGGCCGGCCTACGAGCAGTACTTC.

The rearrangement uses TRBV6-5 and TRBJ2-7; D possibly corresponds to TRBD2 (5 bases). This CDR3 region has 15 residues. V shed 6 bases and J shed 4 bases, with 19 bases lying between them. The V gene's germline CDR1 is MNHEY and CDR2 SVGAGI. The CDR3 is CASSAGSGSGYEQYF. Written as DNA, the CDR3 is TGTGCCAGCAGCGCCGGTTCGGGCAGCGGTTACGAGCAGTACTTC.

This clone was counted only a few times. The V gene is TRBV7-2, the J gene TRBJ1-4; weak D call: TRBD1 (5 bases). The length of the CDR3 is 15 residues. V lost 2 bases to trimming and J lost 6 bases, with 13 bases between them. Germline V lookup: CDR1 SGHTA, CDR2 FQGNSA. CDR3 region: CASSLLQGGDEKLFF. The CDR3 region has the DNA TGTGCCAGCAGCTTACTTCAGGGCGGGGATGAAAAACTGTTTTTT.

The gene calls are TRBV6-5 and TRBJ1-2, with 9 bases fitting TRBD1. V was clipped by 6 bases and J by 4 bases; unmatched bases: 6. The germline V gene encodes CDR1 MNHEY and CDR2 SVGAGI. The CDR3 is 14 residues long. CDR3 loop: CASRVQGASYGYTF. CDR3 coding DNA: TGTGCCAGCAGGGTACAGGGGGCTTCCTATGGCTACACCTTC.

This clone has just a few counts. The chain uses TRBV21-1 and TRBJ2-1; the tabulated D call, TRBD2, remains unverified against the DNA. TRBV21-1 is described as a pseudogene. The CDR3 has 15 amino acids. Here the CDR3 DNA reads TGTGCCAGCAGCAAAGATAACGGGAGTCGGAATGAGCAGTTCTTC. Translation: CASSKDNGSRNEQFF.

The chain is built from TRBV5-1 and TRBJ1-6; 8 nucleotides line up with TRBD1. Germline V gene data show CDR1 as SGHRS and CDR2 as YFSETQ. J was trimmed by 5 bases and V by 1 base; bases with no gene match: 8. CDR3 size: 17 residues. CDR3 in amino acids: CASSLLHRGTNNSPLHF. The CDR3 nucleotides are TGCGCCAGCAGCTTGCTACACAGGGGGACCAATAATTCACCCCTCCACTTT.

This chain uses TRBV6-5 with TRBJ1-1; no clear D gene. The CDR3 has 13 residues. Germline V gene data show CDR1 as MNHEY and CDR2 as SVGAGI. The V gene lost 7 bases and the J gene lost 2 bases, with 11 bases spanning the gap. The CDR3 DNA reads as TGTGCCAGCATGGAGTGGGTTAACACTGAAGCTTTCTTT. Translating it yields CASMEWVNTEAFF.